The next 19 T cell receptor beta chains were all read from a single sample in a study of vaccination effects on CD4 cells after COVID-19. These receptors lack a known antigen. Expansion of antigen-specific CD4+ T cells with viral peptide pools was carried out by the ViraFEST assay before sequencing. After roughly ten days in culture, the CD4+ T cells were isolated. Only in-frame clones appear in the TCRdb table, and some are missing; sequencing was by immunoSEQ multiplex PCR. The sample yields roughly 50,000 clones, roughly 80% seen once. The sample here was CD4+ T cells from PBMCs cultured with HCoV-229E spike peptides, taken before COVID-19 vaccination. These receptors were taken from a human donor who received a COVID-19 vaccine.

The rearrangement links TRBV7-2 to TRBJ2-3; no reliable D call. Germline loops: CDR1 SGHTA, CDR2 FQGNSA. Trimming took 3 bases from V and 4 from J, leaving 8 bases between them. The CDR3 runs 13 residues. CDR3 protein: CASSFYSSDTQYF. The DNA for the CDR3 is TGTGCCAGCAGCTTTTATAGTTCAGATACGCAGTATTTT.

A single count supports this clone. The genes are TRBV5-6 and TRBJ1-1; D perhaps matches TRBD1 (5 bases). Per germline, CDR1 SGHDT and CDR2 YYEEEE. V gave up 0 bases and J gave up 0 bases, with 18 bases separating them. CDR3 length: 18 residues. The CDR3 region has the DNA TGTGCCAGCAGCTTGGGTGGGCGGACATCTTTATTGAACACTGAAGCTTTCTTT. Its protein product is CASSLGGRTSLLNTEAFF.

This clone was counted a few times. The chain has TRBV7-3 and TRBJ1-1; D call uncertain. Germline V gives CDR1 SGHTA, CDR2 FQGTGA. V dropped 5 bases and J dropped 3 bases, with 13 bases sitting between them. The CDR3 consists of 14 residues. The CDR3 DNA follows: TGTGCCAGCAGCCCTCGGGCGGGATACACTGAAGCTTTCTTT. This gives the protein CASSPRAGYTEAFF.

The chain couples TRBV19 to TRBJ2-1; 16 bases align to TRBD2. The CDR3 is made up of 18 amino acids. The V and J ends lost 1 base and 10 bases, in that order; junction bases with no gene match: 10. Germline values: CDR1 LNHDA, CDR2 SQIVND (reference sequence). CDR3 sequence (DNA): TGTGCCAGTAGTATAGTAGGGACTAGCGGGGGGGCAGGGAGGGAGCAGTTCTTC. Translating gives CASSIVGTSGGAGREQFF.

V and J are TRBV15 and TRBJ2-5; 8 nucleotides line up with TRBD2. After removal of 6 bases from V and 4 bases from J, the junction contained 4 bases not matched to a gene. Germline assignment: CDR1 LNHNV and CDR2 YYDKDF (reference sequence). This CDR3 is built from 13 residues. The CDR3 DNA is TGTGCCACCAGGGCGGGGGGAAGAGAGACCCAGTACTTC. This translates into CATRAGGRETQYF.

The chain has TRBV5-1 and TRBJ2-3; tentative D call: TRBD2 (5 bases). V dropped 2 bases and J dropped 2 bases, with 6 bases sitting between them. Germline CDR1 is SGHRS and CDR2 is YFSETQ. This CDR3 spans 13 amino acids. CDR3 bases: TGCGCCAGCAGCTTCCGGGACACAGATACGCAGTATTTT. Its translation: CASSFRDTDTQYF.

V and J are TRBV18 and TRBJ1-5; maybe TRBD1 (6 bases). CDR3 length equals 16 residues. From germline, CDR1 is KGHSH and CDR2 LQKENI. Trimming pared 4 bases from V and 5 bases from J, leaving 18 bases between. The CDR3 coding sequence is TGTGCCAGCTCACTATTGGACAGCGCGTCCCATCAGCCCCAGCATTTT. Translating gives CASSLLDSASHQPQHF.

The chain couples TRBV7-2 to TRBJ2-5; D gene unclear. Per the germline V gene, CDR1 is SGHTA and CDR2 is FQGNSA. The CDR3 extends over 11 amino acids. V was trimmed by 0 bases and J by 4 bases, leaving 0 bases between them. CDR3 nucleotides: TGTGCCAGCAGCTTAGCAGAGACCCAGTACTTC. Translating gives CASSLAETQYF. Variable domain in full (rest from reference TRBV7-2 and TRBJ2-5): GAGVSQSPSNKVTEKGKDVELRCDPISGHTALYWYRQSLGQGLEFLIYFQGNSAPDKSGLPSDRFSAERTGGSVSTLTIQRTQQEDSAVYLCASSLAETQYFGPGTRLLVL.

V and J are TRBV12-5 and TRBJ2-1, with 10 nucleotides matching TRBD1. The CDR3 consists of 15 residues. J was trimmed by 7 bases and V by 1 base; bases with no gene match: 4. In germline, CDR1 is LGHNT, CDR2 FRNRAP. CDR3 nucleotides: TGTGCTAGTGGTTTGGGACAGGGGGCTAAGAATGAGCAGTTCTTC. Residues: CASGLGQGAKNEQFF. Drawing the rest from reference TRBV12-5 and TRBJ2-1, the complete variable domain is DARVTQTPRHKVTEMGQEVTMRCQPILGHNTVFWYRQTMMQGLELLAYFRNRAPLDDSGMPKDRFSAEMPDATLATLKIQPSEPRDSAVYFCASGLGQGAKNEQFFGPGTRLTVL.

CDR3 nucleotide sequence: TGTGCCAGCAGTGCTGACAGGGGGAACGGCGAGCAGTACGTC. This encodes CASSADRGNGEQYV. The V call is TRBV2, the J call TRBJ2-7; TRBD1 agrees at 9 bases. The junction had 7 bases not matched to a gene; V was cut back by 4 bases and J by 6 bases. Germline CDR1 reads SNHLY; CDR2 reads FYNNEI. This CDR3 has 14 amino acids.

V usage is TRBV9 and J usage is TRBJ1-4; possible D gene TRBD1, 5 bases. Trimming removed 1 base at V and 6 bases at J, with 22 bases between. Germline V CDR1 and CDR2: SGDLS, YYNGEE. The CDR3 has 18 residues. The CDR3: CASSVSMGFDSNYEKLFF. The DNA of the CDR3 is TGTGCCAGCAGCGTATCCATGGGGTTTGACAGCAACTATGAAAAACTGTTTTTT.

CDR3 loop: CASSLELTGELFF. CDR3 DNA sequence: TGCGCCAGCAGCTTGGAGCTAACCGGGGAGCTGTTTTTT. The chain has TRBV5-1 and TRBJ2-2; D remains unclear. CDR3 length: 13 amino acids. Trimming removed 0 bases at V and 5 bases at J, with 5 bases between. Germline V gives CDR1 SGHRS, CDR2 YFSETQ.

The chain recombines TRBV20-1 with TRBJ1-2; D gene uncertain. This CDR3 contains 10 residues. Germline assignment: CDR1 DFQATT and CDR2 SNEGSKA (reference sequence). Trimming left V 4 bases short and J 9 bases short, with 9 bases between. The CDR3 bases are TGCAGTGCTAACCTCGGGAGCTACACCTTC. Translated, it gives CSANLGSYTF.

V and J are TRBV4-2 and TRBJ2-1; D is unresolved. Germline CDR1 LGHNA, CDR2 YNFKEQ. The CDR3 is 16 amino acids. V lost 4 bases, J lost 1 base, and 14 bases lay in between. This CDR3 is CASSREIRVSYNEQFF. The CDR3 DNA follows: TGTGCCAGCAGCCGAGAAATCCGGGTTTCCTACAATGAGCAGTTCTTC.

The chain uses TRBV3-1 (or the pseudogene TRBV3-2) and TRBJ2-1; 9 bases agree with TRBD2. The CDR3 spans 15 residues. V was pared by 1 base and J by 9 bases, with 7 bases of the junction left unmatched. Looked up from germline, CDR1 is LGHDT and CDR2 is YNNKEL (reference sequence). The CDR3 sequence is CASSQAGGGAFEQFF. The CDR3 DNA reads TGTGCCAGCAGCCAAGCGGGCGGGGGGGCCTTTGAGCAGTTCTTC.

This chain connects TRBV7-9 to TRBJ1-1; D gene uncertain. Trimming shortened V by 10 bases and J by 1 base, and 16 bases separated the two germline ends. The CDR3 has 14 amino acids. Germline CDR1 and CDR2: SEHNR and FQNEAQ (reference sequence). The DNA for the CDR3 is TGTGCCATCGAAGGTCCGGGGAAGAACACTGAAGCTTTCTTT. Amino acids: CAIEGPGKNTEAFF. Drawing the rest from reference TRBV7-9 and TRBJ1-1, the complete variable domain is DTGVSQNPRHKITKRGQNVTFRCDPISEHNRLYWYRQTLGQGPEFLTYFQNEAQLEKSRLLSDRFSAERPKGSFSTLEIQRTEQGDSAMYLCAIEGPGKNTEAFFGQGTRLTVV.

For the CDR3, the DNA is TGTGCCAGTATTGCGGTTAACACCGGGGAGCTGTTTTTT. Its protein is CASIAVNTGELFF. The chain is built from TRBV19 and TRBJ2-2; D unresolved. CDR1 LNHDA and CDR2 SQIVND come from the germline V gene (reference sequence). Trimming shortened V by 7 bases and J by 2 bases, and 8 bases separated the two germline ends. There are 13 residues in the CDR3.

About this clone: The junction and the germline gene differ at one end; a read error may be behind it. V gene TRBV9 combines with J gene TRBJ2-2, with TRBD2 matching 8 bases. Looked up from germline, CDR1 is SGDLS and CDR2 is YYNGEE. The CDR3 contains 15 residues. The CDR3 region is CATSSGGLGTGELFF. In DNA form, the CDR3 reads TGTGCCACCAGCTCGGGAGGGTTGGGCACCGGGGAGCTGTTTTTT.

This chain joins TRBV2 and TRBJ1-5; unclear D gene. Germline V lookup: CDR1 SNHLY, CDR2 FYNNEI. The CDR3 spans 13 residues. Trimming cost V 7 bases and J 3 bases, with 10 bases left between them. The CDR3: CASMRTNNQPQHF. The CDR3 nucleotides are TGTGCCAGCATGAGGACTAACAATCAGCCCCAGCATTTT. The complete variable domain, with remaining parts taken from reference TRBV2 and TRBJ1-5, reads EPEVTQTPSHQVTQMGQEVILRCVPISNHLYFYWYRQILGQKVEFLVSFYNNEISEKSEIFDDQFSVERPDGSNFTLKIRSTKLEDSAMYFCASMRTNNQPQHFGDGTRLSIL.